What follows are 6 T cell receptor beta chains derived from one specimen sequenced in a study of graft-versus-host responses after intestinal transplantation. Assay: immunoSEQ multiplex PCR; the TCRdb copy retains only in-frame clones and omits some. Counted here are 15,000 or so clones, about 30% occurring once; the ten biggest clones make up around 3.8%. Specimen: alloreactive CD4+ T cells from a mixed lymphocyte reaction culture, collected before intestinal transplant. Subset of the sample: CFSE-low proliferating T cells sorted from approximately 6-day pre-transplant mixed lymphocyte reaction (GvH or HvG direction). These receptors came from a human patient who received an intestinal transplant.

The genes are TRBV2 and TRBJ1-4; weak D call: TRBD1 (5 bases). V dropped 6 bases and J dropped 2 bases, with 10 bases sitting between them. CDR1 SNHLY and CDR2 FYNNEI come from the germline V gene. CDR3 length equals 14 residues. Written as DNA, the CDR3 is TGTGCCAGCAGAATTGGGGACACTAATGAAAAACTGTTTTTT. Its translation is CASRIGDTNEKLFF.

This clone has only a few counts. The V call is TRBV21-1, the J call TRBJ2-7. TRBV21-1 is an annotated pseudogene. The CDR3 runs to 19 residues. CDR3 DNA sequence: TGTGCCAGCAGCACCTCGCCCTCCGGTCGCTATGCACATCCCTACGAGCAGTACTTC. Amino acids: CASSTSPSGRYAHPYEQYF.

The chain is built from TRBV27 and TRBJ2-2, with D unclear. CDR1 and CDR2 (germline): MNHEY, SMNVEV (reference sequence). Deletions cut 6 bases from V and 1 base from J, with 3 bases between. CDR3 size: 12 residues. The chain's CDR3 is CASRWNTGELFF. DNA for the CDR3: TGTGCCAGCAGGTGGAACACCGGGGAGCTGTTTTTT.

The chain carries TRBV6-4 and TRBJ1-5; 7 bases are shared with TRBD1. This CDR3 contains 14 residues. Trimming at V came to 6 bases and at J to 3 bases, leaving 5 bases not matched to a gene. CDR1 and CDR2 (germline): MRHNA, SNTAGT. As DNA, the CDR3 is TGTGCCAGCAGCCGACAGGGTCTCAATCAGCCCCAGCATTTT. Encoded protein: CASSRQGLNQPQHF.

This clone was seen a few times. The gene calls are TRBV6-5 and TRBJ2-3; D unresolved. The V end lost 1 base, the J end lost 4 bases, and 3 bases lay between the germline ends. CDR1 and CDR2 from the germline V gene are MNHEY and SVGAGI. The CDR3 consists of 12 residues. The CDR3, as DNA: TGTGCCAGCAGTTACTATCCAGATACGCAGTATTTT. Encoded protein: CASSYYPDTQYF.

In this sample, this clone turned up a few times. V and J are TRBV2 and TRBJ2-5; D is ambiguous. V lost 8 bases, J lost 5 bases, and 15 bases lay in between. The CDR3 loop spans 13 amino acids. Germline CDR1 reads SNHLY; CDR2 reads FYNNEI. The CDR3 here is CASLSEVGETQYF. Written as DNA, the CDR3 is TGTGCCAGCCTCTCAGAGGTCGGGGAGACCCAGTACTTC.